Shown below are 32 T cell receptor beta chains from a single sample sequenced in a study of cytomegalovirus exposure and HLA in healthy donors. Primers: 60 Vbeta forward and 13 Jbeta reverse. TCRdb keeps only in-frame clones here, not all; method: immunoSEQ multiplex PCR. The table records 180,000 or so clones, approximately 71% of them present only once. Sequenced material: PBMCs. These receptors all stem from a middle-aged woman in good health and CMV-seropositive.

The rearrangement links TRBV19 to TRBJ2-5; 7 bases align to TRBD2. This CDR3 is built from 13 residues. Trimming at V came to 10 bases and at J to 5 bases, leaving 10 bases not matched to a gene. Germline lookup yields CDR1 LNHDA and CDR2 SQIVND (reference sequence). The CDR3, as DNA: TGTGCCACTCAGACTAGCTTCGAGGAGACCCAGTACTTC. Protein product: CATQTSFEETQYF. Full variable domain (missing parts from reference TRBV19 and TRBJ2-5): DGGITQSPKYLFRKEGQNVTLSCEQNLNHDAMYWYRQDPGQGLRLIYYSQIVNDFQKGDIAEGYSVSREKKESFPLTVTSAQKNPTAFYLCATQTSFEETQYFGPGTRLLVL.

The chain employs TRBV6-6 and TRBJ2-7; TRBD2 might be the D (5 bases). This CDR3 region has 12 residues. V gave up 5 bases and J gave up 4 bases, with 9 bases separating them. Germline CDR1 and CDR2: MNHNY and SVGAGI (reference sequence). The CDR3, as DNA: TGTGCCAGCAGTCCAACGGGGTACGAGCAGTACTTC. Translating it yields CASSPTGYEQYF.

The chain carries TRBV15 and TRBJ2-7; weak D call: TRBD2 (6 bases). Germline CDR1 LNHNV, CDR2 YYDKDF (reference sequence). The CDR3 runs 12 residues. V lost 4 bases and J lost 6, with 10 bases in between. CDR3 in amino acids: CATSKGRREQYF. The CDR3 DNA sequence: TGTGCCACCAGCAAGGGGAGGCGCGAGCAGTACTTC. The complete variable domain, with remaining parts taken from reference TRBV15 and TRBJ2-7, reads DAMVIQNPRYQVTQFGKPVTLSCSQTLNHNVMYWYQQKSSQAPKLLFHYYDKDFNNEADTPDNFQSRRPNTSFCFLDIRSPGLGDTAMYLCATSKGRREQYFGPGTRLTVT.

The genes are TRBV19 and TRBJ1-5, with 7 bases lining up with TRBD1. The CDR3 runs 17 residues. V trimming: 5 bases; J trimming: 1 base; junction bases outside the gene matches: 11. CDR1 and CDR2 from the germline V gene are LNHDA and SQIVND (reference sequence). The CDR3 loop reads CASSPRQGVYSNQPQHF. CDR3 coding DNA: TGTGCCAGTAGTCCCAGACAGGGTGTTTACAGCAATCAGCCCCAGCATTTT.

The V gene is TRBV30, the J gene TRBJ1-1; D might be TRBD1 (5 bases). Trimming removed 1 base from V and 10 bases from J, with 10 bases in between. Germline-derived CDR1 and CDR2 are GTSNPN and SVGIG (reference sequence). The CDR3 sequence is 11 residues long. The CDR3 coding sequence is TGTGCCTGGAGTGAGCTTAGGGGAGCTTTCTTT. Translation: CAWSELRGAFF.

This CDR3 reads CASSISLAGLYNEQFF. The CDR3, as DNA: TGTGCCAGTAGTATATCACTAGCGGGACTATACAATGAGCAGTTCTTC. This chain uses TRBV19 with TRBJ2-1; TRBD2 matches 10 bases. CDR3 size: 16 residues. Germline assignment: CDR1 LNHDA and CDR2 SQIVND (reference sequence). The V and J ends lost 2 bases and 4 bases, in that order; junction bases with no gene match: 5. Full variable domain (remainder filled in from reference TRBV19 and TRBJ2-1): DGGITQSPKYLFRKEGQNVTLSCEQNLNHDAMYWYRQDPGQGLRLIYYSQIVNDFQKGDIAEGYSVSREKKESFPLTVTSAQKNPTAFYLCASSISLAGLYNEQFFGPGTRLTVL.

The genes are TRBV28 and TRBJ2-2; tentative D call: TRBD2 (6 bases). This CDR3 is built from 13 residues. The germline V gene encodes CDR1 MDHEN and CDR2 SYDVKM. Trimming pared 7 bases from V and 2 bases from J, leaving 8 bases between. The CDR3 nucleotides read TGTGCCAGCATGGAGGGTAACACCGGGGAGCTGTTTTTT. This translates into CASMEGNTGELFF. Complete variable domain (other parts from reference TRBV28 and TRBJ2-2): DVKVTQSSRYLVKRTGEKVFLECVQDMDHENMFWYRQDPGLGLRLIYFSYDVKMKEKGDIPEGYSVSREKKERFSLILESASTNQTSMYLCASMEGNTGELFFGEGSRLTVL.

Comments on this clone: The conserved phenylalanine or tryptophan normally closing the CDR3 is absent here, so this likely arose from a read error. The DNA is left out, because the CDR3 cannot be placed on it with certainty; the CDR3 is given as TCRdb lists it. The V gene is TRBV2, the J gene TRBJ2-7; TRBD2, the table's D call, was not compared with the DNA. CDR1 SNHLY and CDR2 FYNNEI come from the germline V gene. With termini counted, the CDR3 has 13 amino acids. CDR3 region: CASSESTTVPPPP.

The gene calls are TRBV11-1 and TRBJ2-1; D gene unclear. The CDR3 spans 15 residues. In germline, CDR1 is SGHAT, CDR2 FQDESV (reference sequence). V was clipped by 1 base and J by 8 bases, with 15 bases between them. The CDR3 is CASSLVFSRRDEQFF. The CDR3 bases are TGTGCCAGCAGCTTAGTTTTCAGCAGGCGAGATGAGCAGTTCTTC.

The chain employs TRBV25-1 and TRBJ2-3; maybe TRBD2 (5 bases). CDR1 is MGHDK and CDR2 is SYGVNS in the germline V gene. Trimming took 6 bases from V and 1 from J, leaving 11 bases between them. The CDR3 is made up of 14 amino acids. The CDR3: CASREGAGTDTQYF. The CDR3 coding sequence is TGTGCCAGCAGAGAGGGCGCCGGCACAGATACGCAGTATTTT.

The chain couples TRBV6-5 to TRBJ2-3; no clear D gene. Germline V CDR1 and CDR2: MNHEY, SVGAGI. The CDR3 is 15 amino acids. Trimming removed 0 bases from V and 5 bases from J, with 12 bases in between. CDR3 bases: TGTGCCAGCAGTTACTCGGGCGCGAGACGAGATACGCAGTATTTT. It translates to CASSYSGARRDTQYF.

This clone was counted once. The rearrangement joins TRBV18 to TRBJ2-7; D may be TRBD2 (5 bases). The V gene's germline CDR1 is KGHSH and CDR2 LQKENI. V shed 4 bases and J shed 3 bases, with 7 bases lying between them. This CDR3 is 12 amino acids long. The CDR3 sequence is CASSLTSYEQYF. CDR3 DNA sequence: TGTGCCAGCTCACTTACTAGCTACGAGCAGTACTTC.

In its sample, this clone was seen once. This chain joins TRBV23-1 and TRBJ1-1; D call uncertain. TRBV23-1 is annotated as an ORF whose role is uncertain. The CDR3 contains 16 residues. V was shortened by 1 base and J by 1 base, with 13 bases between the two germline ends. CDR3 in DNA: TGCGCCAGCAGTCAATGTCGGGGAGGGAGGAACACTGAAGCTTTCTTT. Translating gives CASSQCRGGRNTEAFF.

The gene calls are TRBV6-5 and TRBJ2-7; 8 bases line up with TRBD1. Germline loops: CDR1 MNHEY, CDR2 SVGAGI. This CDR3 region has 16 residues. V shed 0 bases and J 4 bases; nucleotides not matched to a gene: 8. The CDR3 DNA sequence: TGTGCCAGCAGTTACTCACGAGGGACAGGAGAGTACGAGCAGTACTTC. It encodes CASSYSRGTGEYEQYF.

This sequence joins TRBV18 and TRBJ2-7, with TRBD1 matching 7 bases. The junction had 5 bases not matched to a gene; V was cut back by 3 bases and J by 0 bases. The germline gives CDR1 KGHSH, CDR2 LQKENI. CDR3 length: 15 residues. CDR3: CASSPQTGSSYEQYF. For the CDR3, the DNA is TGTGCCAGCTCACCCCAGACAGGGAGCTCCTACGAGCAGTACTTC.

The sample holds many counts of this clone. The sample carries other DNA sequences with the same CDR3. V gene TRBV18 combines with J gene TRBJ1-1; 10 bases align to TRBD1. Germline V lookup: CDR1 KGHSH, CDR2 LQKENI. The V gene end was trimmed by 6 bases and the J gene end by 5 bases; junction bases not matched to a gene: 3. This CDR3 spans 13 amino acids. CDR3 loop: CASSPGQGTEAFF. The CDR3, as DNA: TGTGCCAGCTCCCCGGGACAGGGGACTGAAGCTTTCTTT.

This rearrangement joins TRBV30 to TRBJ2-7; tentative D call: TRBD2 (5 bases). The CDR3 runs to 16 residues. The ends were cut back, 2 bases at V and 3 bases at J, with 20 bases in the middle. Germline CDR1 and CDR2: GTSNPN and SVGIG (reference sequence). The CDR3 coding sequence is TGTGCCTGGAGTCGAGGGATAGAACCGGGCCTCTACGAGCAGTACTTC. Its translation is CAWSRGIEPGLYEQYF.

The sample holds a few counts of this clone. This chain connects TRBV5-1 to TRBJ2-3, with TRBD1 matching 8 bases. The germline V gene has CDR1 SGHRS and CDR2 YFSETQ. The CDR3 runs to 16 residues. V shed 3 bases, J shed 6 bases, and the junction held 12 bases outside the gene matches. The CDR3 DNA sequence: TGCGCCAGCAGCTCTTCAGGGGGCGCGAATGGTGATACGCAGTATTTT. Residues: CASSSSGGANGDTQYF.

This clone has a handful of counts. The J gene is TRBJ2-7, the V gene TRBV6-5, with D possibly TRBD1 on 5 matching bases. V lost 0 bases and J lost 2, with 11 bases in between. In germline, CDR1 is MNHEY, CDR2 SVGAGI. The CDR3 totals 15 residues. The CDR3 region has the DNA TGTGCCAGCAGTTACTCTTCCCCAGGGACCTACGAGCAGTACTTC. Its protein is CASSYSSPGTYEQYF.

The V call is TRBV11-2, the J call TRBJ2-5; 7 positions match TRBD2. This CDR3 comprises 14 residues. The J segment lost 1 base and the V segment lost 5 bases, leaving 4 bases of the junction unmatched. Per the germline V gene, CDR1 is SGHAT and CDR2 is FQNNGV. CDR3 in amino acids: CASSPRLAQETQYF. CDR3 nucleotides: TGTGCCAGCAGCCCGAGACTAGCCCAAGAGACCCAGTACTTC.

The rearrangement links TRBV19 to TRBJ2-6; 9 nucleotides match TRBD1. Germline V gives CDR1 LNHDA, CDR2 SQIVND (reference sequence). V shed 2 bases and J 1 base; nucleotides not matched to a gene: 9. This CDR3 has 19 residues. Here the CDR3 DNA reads TGTGCCAGTAGTATATCTCGGGACAGGGTTCTATCTGGGGCCAACGTCCTGACTTTC. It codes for CASSISRDRVLSGANVLTF. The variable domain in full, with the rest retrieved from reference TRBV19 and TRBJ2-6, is DGGITQSPKYLFRKEGQNVTLSCEQNLNHDAMYWYRQDPGQGLRLIYYSQIVNDFQKGDIAEGYSVSREKKESFPLTVTSAQKNPTAFYLCASSISRDRVLSGANVLTFGAGSRLTVL.

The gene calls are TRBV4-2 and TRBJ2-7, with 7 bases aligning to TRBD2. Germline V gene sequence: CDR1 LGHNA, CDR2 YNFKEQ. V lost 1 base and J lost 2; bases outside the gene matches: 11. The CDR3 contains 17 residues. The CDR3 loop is CASSQGAEASGTYEQYF. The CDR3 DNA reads TGTGCCAGCAGCCAAGGAGCTGAGGCTAGCGGAACCTACGAGCAGTACTTC.

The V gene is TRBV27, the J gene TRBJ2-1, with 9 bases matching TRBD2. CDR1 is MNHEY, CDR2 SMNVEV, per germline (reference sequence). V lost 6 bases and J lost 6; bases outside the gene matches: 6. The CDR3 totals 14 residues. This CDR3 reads CASSRGTSTNEQFF. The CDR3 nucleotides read TGTGCCAGCAGCAGGGGGACTAGCACCAATGAGCAGTTCTTC.

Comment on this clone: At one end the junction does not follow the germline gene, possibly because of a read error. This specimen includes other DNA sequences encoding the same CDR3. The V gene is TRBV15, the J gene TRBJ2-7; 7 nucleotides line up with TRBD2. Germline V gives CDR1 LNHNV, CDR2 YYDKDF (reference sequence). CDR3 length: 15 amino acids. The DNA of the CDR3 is TGTGCCACTAGCAGAGATCGTACGGGACTAAACGAGCAGTACTTC. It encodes CATSRDRTGLNEQYF.

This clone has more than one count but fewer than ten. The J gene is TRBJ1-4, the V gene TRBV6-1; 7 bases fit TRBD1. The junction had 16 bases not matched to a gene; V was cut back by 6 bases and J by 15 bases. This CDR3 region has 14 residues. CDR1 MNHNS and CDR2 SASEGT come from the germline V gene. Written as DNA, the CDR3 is TGTGCCAGCAGCCGGGACCGGCAGGGGGAAACGGTGTTTTTT. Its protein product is CASSRDRQGETVFF.

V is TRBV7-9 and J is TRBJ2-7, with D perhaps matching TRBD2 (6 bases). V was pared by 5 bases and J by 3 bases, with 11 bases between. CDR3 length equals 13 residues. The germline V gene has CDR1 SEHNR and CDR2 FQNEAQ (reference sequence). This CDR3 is CASSQGLFYEQYF. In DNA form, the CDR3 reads TGTGCCAGCAGCCAAGGACTATTCTACGAGCAGTACTTC. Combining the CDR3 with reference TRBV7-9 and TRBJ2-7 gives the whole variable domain DTGVSQNPRHKITKRGQNVTFRCDPISEHNRLYWYRQTLGQGPEFLTYFQNEAQLEKSRLLSDRFSAERPKGSFSTLEIQRTEQGDSAMYLCASSQGLFYEQYFGPGTRLTVT.

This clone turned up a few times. CDR3 sequence: CASSTLGLATYEQYF. The CDR3 DNA reads as TGTGCCAGCAGCACCTTGGGGCTAGCGACCTACGAGCAGTACTTC. The chain employs TRBV28 and TRBJ2-7; the D gene is possibly TRBD2 (6 bases). Germline loops: CDR1 MDHEN, CDR2 SYDVKM. Trimming took 6 bases from V and 2 from J, leaving 17 bases between them. CDR3 length: 15 residues.

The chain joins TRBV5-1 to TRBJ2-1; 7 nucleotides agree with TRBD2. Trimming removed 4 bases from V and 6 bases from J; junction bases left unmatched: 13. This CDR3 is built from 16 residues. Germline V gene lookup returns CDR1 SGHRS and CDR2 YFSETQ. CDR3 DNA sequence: TGCGCCAGCAGCCCCTTGACTAGCATTGTGGCCAATGAGCAGTTCTTC. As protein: CASSPLTSIVANEQFF.

The CDR3 is CASSYSGATNEKLFF. For the CDR3, the DNA is TGTGCCAGCAGTTACTCCGGTGCAACTAATGAAAAACTGTTTTTT. V and J are TRBV6-5 and TRBJ1-4; D ambiguous. Per the germline V gene, CDR1 is MNHEY and CDR2 is SVGAGI. This CDR3 comprises 15 residues. V lost 0 bases and J 0 bases, leaving 5 bases between the germline ends.

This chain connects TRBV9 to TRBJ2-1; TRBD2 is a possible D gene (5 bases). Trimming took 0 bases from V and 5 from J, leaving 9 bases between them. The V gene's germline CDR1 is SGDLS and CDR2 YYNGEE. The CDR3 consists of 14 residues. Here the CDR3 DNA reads TGTGCCAGCAGCGTAGGGGAAGCGGACAATGAGCAGTTCTTC. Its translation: CASSVGEADNEQFF.

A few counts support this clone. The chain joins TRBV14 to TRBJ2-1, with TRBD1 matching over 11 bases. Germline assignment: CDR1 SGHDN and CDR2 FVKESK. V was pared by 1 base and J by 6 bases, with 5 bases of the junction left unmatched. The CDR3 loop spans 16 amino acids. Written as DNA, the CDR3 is TGTGCCAGCAGCCAAGCCGGACAGGGGGCAGGCAATGAGCAGTTCTTC. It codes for CASSQAGQGAGNEQFF. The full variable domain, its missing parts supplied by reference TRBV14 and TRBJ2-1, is EAGVTQFPSHSVIEKGQTVTLRCDPISGHDNLYWYRRVMGKEIKFLLHFVKESKQDESGMPNNRFLAERTGGTYSTLKVQPAELEDSGVYFCASSQAGQGAGNEQFFGPGTRLTVL.

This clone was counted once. The CDR3 is CASSASVHGSGNQPQHF. CDR3 DNA: TGTGCCAGCTCCGCAAGCGTACATGGGTCGGGCAATCAGCCCCAGCATTTT. V and J are TRBV18 and TRBJ1-5; D call uncertain. The CDR3 totals 17 residues. The V gene's germline CDR1 is KGHSH and CDR2 LQKENI. V lost 6 bases, J lost 2 bases, and 20 bases lay in between.